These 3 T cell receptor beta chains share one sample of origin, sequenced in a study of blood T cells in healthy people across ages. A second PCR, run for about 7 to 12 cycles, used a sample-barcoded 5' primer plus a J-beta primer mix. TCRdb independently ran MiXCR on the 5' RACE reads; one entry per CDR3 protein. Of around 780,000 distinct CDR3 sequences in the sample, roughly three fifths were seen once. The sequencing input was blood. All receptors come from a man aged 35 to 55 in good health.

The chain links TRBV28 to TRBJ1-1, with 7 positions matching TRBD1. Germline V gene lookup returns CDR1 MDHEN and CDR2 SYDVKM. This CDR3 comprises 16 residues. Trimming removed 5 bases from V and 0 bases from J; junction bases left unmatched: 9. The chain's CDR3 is CASSATRGQLNTEAFF. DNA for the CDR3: TGTGCCAGCAGTGCGACACGGGGACAGCTGAACACTGAAGCTTTCTTT.

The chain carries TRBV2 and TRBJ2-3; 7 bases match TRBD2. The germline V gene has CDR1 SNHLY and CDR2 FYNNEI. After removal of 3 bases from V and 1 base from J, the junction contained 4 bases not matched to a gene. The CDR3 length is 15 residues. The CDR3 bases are TGTGCCAGCAGTGAGGGACTAACCGGCACAGATACGCAGTATTTT. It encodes CASSEGLTGTDTQYF.

In nucleotides, the CDR3 is TGTGCCAGCAGCCAATTAGAAGATACGCAGTATTTT. Encoded protein: CASSQLEDTQYF. V usage is TRBV3-1 and J usage is TRBJ2-3, with no clear D. Germline V gene data show CDR1 as LGHDT and CDR2 as YNNKEL (reference sequence). This CDR3 spans 12 amino acids. V was shortened by 2 bases and J by 5 bases, with 5 bases between the two germline ends.